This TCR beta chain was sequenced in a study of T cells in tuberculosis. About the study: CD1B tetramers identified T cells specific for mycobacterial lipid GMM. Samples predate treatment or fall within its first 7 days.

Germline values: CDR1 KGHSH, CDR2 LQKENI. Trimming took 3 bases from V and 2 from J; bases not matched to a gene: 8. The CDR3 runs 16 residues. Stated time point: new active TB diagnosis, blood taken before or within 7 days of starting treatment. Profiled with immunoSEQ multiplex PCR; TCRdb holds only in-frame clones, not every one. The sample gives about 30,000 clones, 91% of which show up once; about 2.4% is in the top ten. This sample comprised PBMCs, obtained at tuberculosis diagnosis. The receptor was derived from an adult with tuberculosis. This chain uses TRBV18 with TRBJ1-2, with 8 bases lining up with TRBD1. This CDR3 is CASSPRTGPDNYGYTF. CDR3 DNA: TGTGCCAGCTCACCTCGGACAGGGCCCGACAACTATGGCTACACCTTC.